Presented here are 32 T cell receptor beta chains from one specimen sequenced in a study of shared clonotypes between healthy human individuals. Sequenced by immunoSEQ multiplex PCR; TCRdb stores in-frame clones only, minus some. The data hold over a million clones, with 70% to 80% observed a single time. Sequencing was carried out using memory CD4+ T cells sorted from blood. Subset in this sample: CD45RA-negative fraction. These receptor sequences come from a man aged 18 to 29 in good health.

V and J are TRBV7-2 and TRBJ2-5, with 10 nucleotides matching TRBD2. Germline V gives CDR1 SGHTA, CDR2 FQGNSA. The CDR3 is 16 residues long. V gave up 4 bases and J gave up 5 bases; unmatched junction bases: 10. CDR3 bases: TGTGCCAGCAGCTCCGGAGCGGGGGGGCCGTGGGAGACCCAGTACTTC. Its translation: CASSSGAGGPWETQYF.

This clone was counted many times. The chain links TRBV7-2 to TRBJ2-7; no clear D. Between the trimmed V and J ends, which lost 1 base and 3 bases, there was a span of 13 bases. Looked up from germline, CDR1 is SGHTA and CDR2 is FQGNSA. This CDR3 has 15 amino acids. The CDR3 loop is CASSLEYHSLYEQYF. The CDR3 nucleotides are TGTGCCAGCAGCTTAGAATATCACAGCCTCTACGAGCAGTACTTC.

J is TRBJ1-1 and V is TRBV7-9, with 8 bases aligning to TRBD1. With 4 bases clipped from V and 0 bases from J, the junction kept 7 bases outside the gene matches. CDR3 size: 16 residues. Germline V gives CDR1 SEHNR, CDR2 FQNEAQ (reference sequence). CDR3 bases: TGTGCCAGCAGCTCGGACAGGGCGGCGATGAACACTGAAGCTTTCTTT. Translated, it gives CASSSDRAAMNTEAFF.

The V gene is TRBV5-1, the J gene TRBJ1-3; D not resolved. The germline V gene has CDR1 SGHRS and CDR2 YFSETQ. Trimming removed 0 bases from V and 0 bases from J, with 10 bases in between. CDR3 size: 16 residues. DNA for the CDR3: TGCGCCAGCAGCTTGGGAGCTGTGAACTCTGGAAACACCATATATTTT. This encodes CASSLGAVNSGNTIYF.

The chain links TRBV4-1 to TRBJ2-7; D unclear. V was trimmed by 1 base and J by 2 bases, leaving 9 bases between them. The germline gives CDR1 MGHRA, CDR2 YSYEKL. The CDR3 runs to 14 residues. CDR3 DNA sequence: TGCGCCAGCAGCCAAGGTCGTTCAACCTACGAGCAGTACTTC. Encoded protein: CASSQGRSTYEQYF.

V and J are TRBV27 and TRBJ1-4, with 8 nucleotides matching TRBD1. In germline, CDR1 is MNHEY, CDR2 SMNVEV (reference sequence). The CDR3 has 16 residues. V shed 4 bases and J 8 bases; nucleotides not matched to a gene: 12. The CDR3 bases are TGTGCCAGCAGTTGGCAGGGGGCCCCCAGGGGGGAAAAACTGTTTTTT. Protein: CASSWQGAPRGEKLFF.

In DNA form, the CDR3 reads TGTGCCAGCAGCCCTAGGACAGGGTCCGGGTACGAGCAGTACTTC. Its protein is CASSPRTGSGYEQYF. This chain connects TRBV6-5 to TRBJ2-7; 8 bases agree with TRBD1. This CDR3 is built from 15 residues. The germline V gene encodes CDR1 MNHEY and CDR2 SVGAGI. With 6 bases clipped from V and 4 bases from J, the junction kept 11 bases outside the gene matches.

This clone was picked up a small number of times. The chain is built from TRBV21-1 and TRBJ2-5; the table's D call, TRBD2, has no DNA check behind it. TRBV21-1 is deemed a pseudogene. The CDR3 runs 12 residues. The CDR3 sequence is CASSNIGETQYF. DNA for the CDR3: TGTGCCAGCAGCAACATCGGGGAGACCCAGTACTTC.

V and J are TRBV5-4 and TRBJ2-5; the D is unclear. In germline, CDR1 is SGHNT, CDR2 YYREEE (reference sequence). The CDR3 sequence is 13 residues long. Between the trimmed V and J ends, which lost 1 base and 5 bases, there was a span of 9 bases. The CDR3 nucleotides are TGTGCCAGCAGCTTGCCGGTCGGGGAGACCCAGTACTTC. The encoded protein is CASSLPVGETQYF. The entire variable domain, with the rest obtained from reference TRBV5-4 and TRBJ2-5, is as follows: ETGVTQSPTHLIKTRGQQVTLRCSSQSGHNTVSWYQQALGQGPQFIFQYYREEENGRGNFPPRFSGLQFPNYSSELNVNALELDDSALYLCASSLPVGETQYFGPGTRLLVL.

This chain joins TRBV28 and TRBJ2-7; 7 positions agree with TRBD2. V was clipped by 6 bases and J by 4 bases; unmatched bases: 9. The germline V gene encodes CDR1 MDHEN and CDR2 SYDVKM. This CDR3 has 14 amino acids. This CDR3 reads CASSPRTSPYEQYF. The CDR3, as DNA: TGTGCCAGCAGCCCCCGGACTAGTCCTTACGAGCAGTACTTC.

The chain recombines TRBV6-6 with TRBJ1-2; D not certain. Germline V CDR1 and CDR2: MNHNY, SVGAGI (reference sequence). The V and J ends lost 5 bases and 8 bases respectively, with 12 bases between them. The CDR3 extends over 12 amino acids. The CDR3 loop reads CASSPERTGYTF. The CDR3 nucleotides read TGTGCCAGCAGTCCCGAAAGGACGGGCTACACCTTC.

This clone showed up just a few times. The chain is built from TRBV6-6 and TRBJ1-5; tentatively, D is TRBD1 (5 bases). This CDR3 is built from 12 residues. Per germline, CDR1 MNHNY and CDR2 SVGAGI (reference sequence). V lost 6 bases to trimming and J lost 7 bases, with 10 bases between them. CDR3 coding DNA: TGTGCCAGCAGCTCAGGGACCCAGCCCCAGCATTTT. Its protein product is CASSSGTQPQHF.

The chain couples TRBV7-9 to TRBJ1-2, with D possibly TRBD1 on 6 matching bases. The V gene's germline CDR1 is SEHNR and CDR2 FQNEAQ (reference sequence). V dropped 2 bases and J dropped 8 bases, with 15 bases sitting between them. CDR3 length: 14 residues. In DNA form, the CDR3 reads TGTGCCAGCAGCTTACACGGGACAACGGAGGGCTACACCTTC. Translated: CASSLHGTTEGYTF.

The V call is TRBV29-1, the J call TRBJ2-1; 8 bases fit TRBD1. The CDR3 sequence is 15 residues long. CDR1 and CDR2 (germline): SQVTM, ANQGSEA. Trimming removed 6 bases from V and 0 bases from J; junction bases left unmatched: 7. DNA of the CDR3: TGCAGCGTCTGGGGGGACAGGAGCTCCTACAATGAGCAGTTCTTC. It codes for CSVWGDRSSYNEQFF.

The chain carries TRBV4-1 and TRBJ2-1, with 7 bases fitting TRBD2. The ends lost 0 bases at V and 3 bases at J; junction bases unmatched: 8. CDR3 size: 17 residues. Per germline, CDR1 MGHRA and CDR2 YSYEKL. CDR3: CASSQEGSLADYNEQFF. The CDR3 DNA reads as TGCGCCAGCAGCCAAGAGGGGAGCCTAGCGGACTACAATGAGCAGTTCTTC.

The chain recombines TRBV5-1 with TRBJ2-7; the match to TRBD1 covers 9 bases. The germline CDR1 and CDR2 sequences are SGHRS and YFSETQ. The CDR3 totals 16 residues. Trimming took 0 bases from V and 2 from J; bases not matched to a gene: 6. CDR3 bases: TGCGCCAGCAGCTTGGGGTGGACAGGGGCCACCTACGAGCAGTACTTC. It specifies CASSLGWTGATYEQYF.

This chain joins TRBV2 and TRBJ2-1, with 9 positions matching TRBD1. Germline V gene sequence: CDR1 SNHLY, CDR2 FYNNEI. This CDR3 region has 15 residues. Unmatched junction bases numbered 6, after V lost 4 bases and J lost 5 bases. CDR3 in amino acids: CASSVDRGTHNEQFF. The CDR3, as DNA: TGTGCCAGCAGTGTGGACAGGGGCACCCACAATGAGCAGTTCTTC. The variable domain in full, with the rest retrieved from reference TRBV2 and TRBJ2-1, is EPEVTQTPSHQVTQMGQEVILRCVPISNHLYFYWYRQILGQKVEFLVSFYNNEISEKSEIFDDQFSVERPDGSNFTLKIRSTKLEDSAMYFCASSVDRGTHNEQFFGPGTRLTVL.

The chain employs TRBV11-2 and TRBJ1-2, with TRBD1 identical over 8 bases. Germline CDR1 is SGHAT and CDR2 is FQNNGV. The CDR3 runs to 15 residues. The junction had 16 bases not matched to a gene; V was cut back by 6 bases and J by 10 bases. The DNA of the CDR3 is TGTGCCAGCAGGCGCCTGGATGGACAGGGTAGAACCTACACCTTC. Translating gives CASRRLDGQGRTYTF.

This sequence joins TRBV5-6 and TRBJ1-4; D not certain. V was pared by 0 bases and J by 5 bases, with 8 bases between. The V gene's germline CDR1 is SGHDT and CDR2 YYEEEE. The CDR3 has 14 residues. The CDR3 coding sequence is TGTGCCAGCAGCTTGGGGGTAAAGAATGAAAAACTGTTTTTT. Amino acids: CASSLGVKNEKLFF.

This clone was observed once. The chain has TRBV13 and TRBJ1-4; D gene ambiguous. V lost 0 bases and J 4 bases, leaving 3 bases between the germline ends. Germline assignment: CDR1 PRHDT and CDR2 FYEKMQ (reference sequence). The CDR3 is made up of 13 amino acids. The chain's CDR3 is CASSLGFNEKLFF. CDR3 in DNA: TGTGCCAGCAGCTTAGGGTTTAATGAAAAACTGTTTTTT. Complete variable domain (other parts from reference TRBV13 and TRBJ1-4): AAGVIQSPRHLIKEKRETATLKCYPIPRHDTVYWYQQGPGQDPQFLISFYEKMQSDKGSIPDRFSAQQFSDYHSELNMSSLELGDSALYFCASSLGFNEKLFFGSGTQLSVL.

The chain is built from TRBV7-2 and TRBJ2-7; maybe TRBD1 (5 bases). This CDR3 region has 14 residues. CDR1 is SGHTA and CDR2 is FQGNSA in the germline V gene. Trimming took 2 bases from V and 2 from J, leaving 10 bases between them. The CDR3 loop is CASSLNSGTYEQYF. The CDR3 region has the DNA TGTGCCAGCAGCTTAAATTCAGGGACCTACGAGCAGTACTTC.

The chain employs TRBV28 and TRBJ1-1; TRBD1 agrees at 11 bases. CDR3 length: 17 residues. Germline V gene lookup returns CDR1 MDHEN and CDR2 SYDVKM. With 3 bases clipped from V and 4 bases from J, the junction kept 10 bases outside the gene matches. The CDR3 coding sequence is TGTGCCAGCAGTTTCTGGAAGCCGGGACAGGGGGTCACTGAAGCTTTCTTT. It yields the protein CASSFWKPGQGVTEAFF.

This clone was detected only once. V is TRBV5-4 and J is TRBJ2-7; D unresolved. The germline V gene has CDR1 SGHNT and CDR2 YYREEE (reference sequence). Trimming shortened V by 0 bases and J by 6 bases, and 10 bases separated the two germline ends. CDR3 length equals 13 residues. CDR3 coding DNA: TGTGCCAGCAGCTTGGATCAGACGGGCGAGCAGTACTTC. Encoded protein: CASSLDQTGEQYF.

V is TRBV27 and J is TRBJ1-5; 9 bases fit TRBD1. The V and J ends lost 6 bases and 3 bases, in that order; junction bases with no gene match: 6. The CDR3 is 15 residues long. CDR1 MNHEY and CDR2 SMNVEV come from the germline V gene (reference sequence). The CDR3 DNA sequence: TGTGCCAGCAGACAACAGGGGGCGACCAATCAGCCCCAGCATTTT. The encoded protein is CASRQQGATNQPQHF.

CDR3 sequence reads: CAGDGGGNEQFF. CDR3 bases: TGTGCCGGCGATGGGGGAGGCAATGAGCAGTTCTTC. The chain carries TRBV30 and TRBJ2-1, with D possibly matching TRBD2 (6 bases). This CDR3 has 12 residues. V was clipped by 8 bases and J by 6 bases, with 14 bases between them. Germline V gives CDR1 GTSNPN, CDR2 SVGIG (reference sequence).

The chain couples TRBV7-9 to TRBJ1-1, with D tentatively TRBD1 (6 bases). Germline CDR1 reads SEHNR; CDR2 reads FQNEAQ (reference sequence). This CDR3 comprises 15 residues. Trimming removed 5 bases from V and 3 bases from J, with 16 bases in between. The CDR3 is CASSPSQGLDTEAFF. CDR3 DNA: TGTGCCAGCAGCCCGTCACAGGGCCTGGACACTGAAGCTTTCTTT.

This clone has a single count. The CDR3 DNA is TGCAGCGTTGAAGATAACGTCCGGGAGCAGTACTTC. Translating it yields CSVEDNVREQYF. The chain combines TRBV29-1 with TRBJ2-7, with D unresolved. Germline CDR1 reads SQVTM; CDR2 reads ANQGSEA. Trimming cost V 0 bases and J 7 bases, with 10 bases left between them. This CDR3 region has 12 residues.

The V call is TRBV6-1, the J call TRBJ2-5; D ambiguous. The length of the CDR3 is 14 residues. Per the germline V gene, CDR1 is MNHNS and CDR2 is SASEGT. Trimming cost V 5 bases and J 0 bases, with 10 bases left between them. DNA for the CDR3: TGTGCCAGCAGTAGAAACTTCAACCAAGAGACCCAGTACTTC. This gives the protein CASSRNFNQETQYF.

The rearrangement uses TRBV29-1 and TRBJ2-5; D not certain. The J call is uncertain, as TRBJ2-7 better fits the DNA end. Germline V CDR1 and CDR2: SQVTM, ANQGSEA. CDR3 size: 11 residues. This CDR3 is CSVDKGYEQYF. The CDR3, as DNA: TGCAGCGTTGACAAAGGGTACGAGCAGTACTTC.

The chain recombines TRBV19 with TRBJ1-6, with D tentatively TRBD1 (6 bases). Germline V CDR1 and CDR2: LNHDA, SQIVND (reference sequence). The CDR3 contains 15 residues. Trimming stripped 7 bases from V and 0 bases from J, with 10 bases between. This chain's CDR3 is CASNTGSSYNSPLHF. DNA for the CDR3: TGTGCCAGTAACACAGGGAGCTCCTATAATTCACCCCTCCACTTT. Filled out from reference TRBV19 and TRBJ1-6, the complete variable domain reads DGGITQSPKYLFRKEGQNVTLSCEQNLNHDAMYWYRQDPGQGLRLIYYSQIVNDFQKGDIAEGYSVSREKKESFPLTVTSAQKNPTAFYLCASNTGSSYNSPLHFGNGTRLTVT.

DNA of the CDR3: TGTGCCAGCAGCCAACAGGAAGGGACCCAGTACTTC. Translated: CASSQQEGTQYF. The chain carries TRBV27 and TRBJ2-5; weak D call: TRBD1 (5 bases). Germline lookup yields CDR1 MNHEY and CDR2 SMNVEV (reference sequence). The CDR3 runs 12 residues. Trimming removed 6 bases from V and 7 bases from J, with 12 bases in between.

The chain links TRBV28 to TRBJ1-4; no clear D gene. Trimming removed 8 bases at V and 0 bases at J, with 7 bases between. The CDR3 spans 13 residues. CDR1 is MDHEN and CDR2 is SYDVKM in the germline V gene. The CDR3 region has the DNA TGTGCCAGCTATGACTCAACTAATGAAAAACTGTTTTTT. It yields the protein CASYDSTNEKLFF.